These T cell receptor beta chains were read from a single sample in a study of OX40 agonist ivuxolimab in advanced cancers. The protocol was immunoSEQ multiplex PCR, while the TCRdb copy is restricted to in-frame clones and leaves out a portion. The sample lists approximately 99,000 clones; about nine tenths were seen once. Here the sequenced sample was CD4+ or CD8+ T cells sorted from blood, taken in a trial of the OX40 agonist ivuxolimab. Receptors were obtained from an adult with an advanced solid tumor such as melanoma, head and neck, liver or kidney cancer. Each CDR3 is given with its conserved first and last residue. D genes are given only for firm matches. Some rows have no size entry. The others give once, few or many, or a class for an expanded clone.

V	size	J	D	DNA	CDR3
TRBV27	NA	TRBJ1-1	NA	TGTGCCAGCAGCCGAGATCCAGCCCCCACTGAAGCTTTCTTT	CASSRDPAPTEAFF
TRBV29-1	NA	TRBJ1-4	NA	TGCAGCGTTGGAAGGACTCCTGAAAAACTGTTTTTT	CSVGRTPEKLFF
TRBV18	NA	TRBJ2-7	TRBD1	TGTGCCAGCTCACCAGACACAGGGGGCTACGAGCAGTACTTC	CASSPDTGGYEQYF
TRBV19	once	TRBJ2-6	NA	TGTGCCAGTAGTATAGGGTCCGGAACTGCTGGGGCCAACGTCCTGACTTTC	CASSIGSGTAGANVLTF
TRBV11-2	NA	TRBJ2-7	NA	TGTGCCAGCAGCTCATTAGCCCCTTCCGAGCAGTACTTC	CASSSLAPSEQYF
TRBV9	NA	TRBJ1-2	NA	TGTGCCAGCAGCACCCGACCTTATGGCTACACCTTC	CASSTRPYGYTF
TRBV4-1	once	TRBJ1-2	NA	TGCGCCAGCAGCCAACCTACGACTCCATTGTGGTATGGCTACACCTTC	CASSQPTTPLWYGYTF
TRBV27	NA	TRBJ1-1	NA	TGTGCCAGCAGTTTCGGCGAGAACACTGAAGCTTTCTTT	CASSFGENTEAFF
TRBV15	NA	TRBJ1-5	NA	TGTGCCACCAGCGGCGGGCCGGGAAAAGATAGCAATCAGCCCCAGCATTTT	CATSGGPGKDSNQPQHF
TRBV27	NA	TRBJ1-1	TRBD1	TGTGCCAGCAGTCGGACAGGCGGAACTGAAGCTTTCTTT	CASSRTGGTEAFF